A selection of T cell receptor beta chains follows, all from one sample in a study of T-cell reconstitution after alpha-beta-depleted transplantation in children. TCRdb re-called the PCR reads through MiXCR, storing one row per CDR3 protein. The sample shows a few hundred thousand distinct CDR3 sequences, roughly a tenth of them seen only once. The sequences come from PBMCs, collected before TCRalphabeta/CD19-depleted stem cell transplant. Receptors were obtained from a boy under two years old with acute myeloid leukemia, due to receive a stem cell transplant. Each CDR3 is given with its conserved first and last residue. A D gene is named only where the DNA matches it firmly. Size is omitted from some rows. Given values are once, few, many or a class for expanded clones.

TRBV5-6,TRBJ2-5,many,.,CASSLPVSEETQYF,TGTGCCAGCAGCCTCCCCGTTTCAGAAGAGACCCAGTACTTC
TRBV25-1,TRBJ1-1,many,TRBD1,CASEGQGGGHTEAFF,TGTGCCTCCGAGGGACAGGGGGGAGGCCACACTGAAGCTTTCTTT
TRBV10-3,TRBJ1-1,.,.,CAIRAGENTEAFF,TGTGCCATCAGGGCGGGAGAGAACACTGAAGCTTTCTTT
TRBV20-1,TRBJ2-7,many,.,CSASRAYEQYF,TGCAGTGCTAGTAGGGCCTACGAGCAGTACTTC
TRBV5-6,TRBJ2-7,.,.,CASSISWDRRYEQYF,TGTGCCAGCAGCATTTCCTGGGACCGCCGCTACGAGCAGTACTTC
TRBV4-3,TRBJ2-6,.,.,CASRRRLSGANVLTF,TGCGCCAGCAGGAGGAGGCTCTCTGGGGCCAACGTCCTGACTTTC
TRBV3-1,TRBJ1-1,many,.,CASSQQGPNTEAFF,TGTGCCAGCAGCCAACAGGGCCCGAACACTGAAGCTTTCTTT
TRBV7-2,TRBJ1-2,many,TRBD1,CASSSRTGPYGYTF,TGTGCCAGCAGCTCAAGGACAGGGCCCTATGGCTACACCTTC
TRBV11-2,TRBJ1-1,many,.,CASSNLGRWQNTEAFF,TGTGCCAGCAGCAATCTGGGACGGTGGCAGAACACTGAAGCTTTCTTT
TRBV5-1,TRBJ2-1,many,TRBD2,CASSSGLAGYYNEQFF,TGCGCCAGCAGCTCCGGACTAGCGGGGTACTACAATGAGCAGTTCTTC
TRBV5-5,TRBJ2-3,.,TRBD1,CASRRQGASTDTQYF,TGTGCCAGCAGACGACAGGGGGCGAGCACAGATACGCAGTATTTT
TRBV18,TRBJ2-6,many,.,CASSPPQNSGANVLTF,TGTGCCAGCTCACCACCTCAAAACTCTGGGGCCAACGTCCTGACTTTC
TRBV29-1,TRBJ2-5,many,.,CSVAALLKETQYF,TGCAGCGTTGCAGCGCTGCTGAAAGAGACCCAGTACTTC
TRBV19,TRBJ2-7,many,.,CASTDRRWGSEQYF,TGTGCCAGTACCGATCGCAGGTGGGGAAGCGAGCAGTACTTC
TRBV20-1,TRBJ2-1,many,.,CSARVLASPYNEQFF,TGCAGTGCTAGAGTGCTAGCGTCACCCTACAATGAGCAGTTCTTC
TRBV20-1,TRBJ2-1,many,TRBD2,CSARPAGGSSYNEQFF,TGCAGTGCTAGACCAGCGGGGGGATCTTCCTACAATGAGCAGTTCTTC
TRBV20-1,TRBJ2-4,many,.,CSASMWEKNIQYF,TGCAGTGCTAGTATGTGGGAGAAAAACATTCAGTACTTC
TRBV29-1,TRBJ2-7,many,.,CSVERDNSYEQYF,TGCAGCGTTGAAAGGGACAACTCCTACGAGCAGTACTTC
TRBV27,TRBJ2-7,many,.,CASSPLRAFGREQYF,TGTGCCAGCAGTCCCCTCCGGGCTTTCGGCCGCGAGCAGTACTTC
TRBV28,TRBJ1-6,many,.,CASSPTYAPYNSPLHF,TGTGCCAGCAGTCCCACCTACGCCCCCTATAATTCACCCCTCCACTTT
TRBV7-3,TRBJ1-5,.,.,CASSLVPAYSNQPQHF,TGTGCCAGCAGCTTAGTGCCGGCTTATAGCAATCAGCCCCAGCATTTT
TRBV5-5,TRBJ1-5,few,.,CASSLGAEFNQPQHF,TGTGCCAGCAGCTTGGGAGCGGAGTTCAATCAGCCCCAGCATTTT
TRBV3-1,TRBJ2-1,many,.,CASSQVFLKKNEQFF,TGTGCCAGCAGCCAAGTCTTCCTAAAGAAAAATGAGCAGTTCTTC
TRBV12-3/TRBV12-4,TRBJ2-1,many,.,CASSFGPPEQFF,TGTGCCAGCAGTTTCGGGCCCCCAGAGCAGTTCTTC
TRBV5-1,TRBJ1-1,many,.,CASPGRRNTEAFF,TGCGCCAGCCCCGGACGGAGGAACACTGAAGCTTTCTTT
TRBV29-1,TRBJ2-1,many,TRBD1,CSVEGQDRDLDEQFF,TGCAGCGTTGAAGGCCAGGACAGGGACTTGGATGAGCAGTTCTTC
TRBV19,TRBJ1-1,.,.,CASSTAVNTEALF,TGTGCCAGTAGTACGGCGGTGAACACTGAAGCTCTCTTT
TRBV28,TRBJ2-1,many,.,CASSLYRVSYNEQFF,TGTGCCAGCAGTTTATACAGGGTTTCCTACAATGAGCAGTTCTTC
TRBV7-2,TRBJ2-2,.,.,CPSSSAGLNTGELFF,TGTCCCAGCAGCTCGGCGGGATTAAACACCGGGGAGCTGTTTTTT
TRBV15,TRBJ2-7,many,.,CATSRGQRSSYEQYF,TGTGCCACCAGTAGAGGACAGAGAAGCTCCTACGAGCAGTACTTC
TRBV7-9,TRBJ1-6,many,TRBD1,CASGTEHSPLHF,TGTGCCAGTGGGACAGAACATTCACCCCTCCACTTT
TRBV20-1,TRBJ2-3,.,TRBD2,CSAPAGATDTQYF,TGCAGTGCCCCAGCGGGAGCCACAGATACGCAGTATTTT
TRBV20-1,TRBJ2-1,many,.,CSARDLGTGYNEQFF,TGCAGTGCTAGAGATCTCGGGACTGGATACAATGAGCAGTTCTTC
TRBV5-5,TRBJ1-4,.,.,CASSLTASFEKLFF,TGTGCCAGCAGCTTGACAGCCTCCTTTGAAAAACTGTTTTTT
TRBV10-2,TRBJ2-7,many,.,CASSEIGSSYEQYF,TGCGCCAGCAGTGAAATCGGGAGCTCCTACGAGCAGTACTTC
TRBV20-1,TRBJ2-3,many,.,CSADPVSSTDTQYF,TGCAGTGCCGACCCAGTCTCTAGCACAGATACGCAGTATTTT